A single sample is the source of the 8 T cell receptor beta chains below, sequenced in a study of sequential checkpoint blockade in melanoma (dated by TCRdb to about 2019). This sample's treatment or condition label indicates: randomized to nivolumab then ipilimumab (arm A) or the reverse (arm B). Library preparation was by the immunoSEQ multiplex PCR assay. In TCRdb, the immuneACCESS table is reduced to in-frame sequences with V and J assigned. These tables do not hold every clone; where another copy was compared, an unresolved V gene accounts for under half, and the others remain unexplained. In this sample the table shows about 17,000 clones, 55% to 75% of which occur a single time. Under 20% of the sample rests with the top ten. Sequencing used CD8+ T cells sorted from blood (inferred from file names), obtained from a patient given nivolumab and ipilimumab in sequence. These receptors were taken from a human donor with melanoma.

CDR3 sequence: CASSQGGGGNQPQHF. DNA for the CDR3: TGCGCCAGCAGCCAAGGGGGAGGGGGCAATCAGCCCCAGCATTTT. The chain couples TRBV4-1 to TRBJ1-5; a possible D gene is TRBD1 (5 bases). The germline V gene has CDR1 MGHRA and CDR2 YSYEKL. V was shortened by 1 base and J by 2 bases, with 9 bases between the two germline ends. This CDR3 is 15 amino acids long.

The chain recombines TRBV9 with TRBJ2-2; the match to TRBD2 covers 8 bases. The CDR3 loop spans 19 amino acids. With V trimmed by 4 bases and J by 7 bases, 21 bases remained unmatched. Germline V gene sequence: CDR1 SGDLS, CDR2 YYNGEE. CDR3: CASSPRGWGRAGVDGELFF. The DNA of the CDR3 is TGTGCCAGCAGCCCCCGTGGGTGGGGGAGAGCGGGAGTTGACGGGGAGCTGTTTTTT.

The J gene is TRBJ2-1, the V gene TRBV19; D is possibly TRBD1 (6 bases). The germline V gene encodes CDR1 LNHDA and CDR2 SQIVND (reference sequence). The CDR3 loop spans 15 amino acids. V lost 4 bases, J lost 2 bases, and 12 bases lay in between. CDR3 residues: CASSTYRVPYNEQFF. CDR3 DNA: TGTGCCAGTAGTACTTACAGGGTACCCTACAATGAGCAGTTCTTC. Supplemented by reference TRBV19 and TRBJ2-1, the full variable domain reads DGGITQSPKYLFRKEGQNVTLSCEQNLNHDAMYWYRQDPGQGLRLIYYSQIVNDFQKGDIAEGYSVSREKKESFPLTVTSAQKNPTAFYLCASSTYRVPYNEQFFGPGTRLTVL.

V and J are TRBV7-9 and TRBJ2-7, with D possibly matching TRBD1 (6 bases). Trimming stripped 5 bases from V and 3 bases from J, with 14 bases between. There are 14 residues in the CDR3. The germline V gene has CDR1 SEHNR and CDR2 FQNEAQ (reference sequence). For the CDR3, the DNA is TGTGCCAGCAGCCAGACAGGACCCTACTACGAGCAGTACTTC. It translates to CASSQTGPYYEQYF.

The CDR3 is CSVRDSYTEAFF. CDR3 sequence (DNA): TGCAGCGTTAGGGACAGCTACACTGAAGCTTTCTTT. This chain links TRBV29-1 with TRBJ1-1; 7 nucleotides align to TRBD1. The trim removed 5 bases at V and 3 bases at J, leaving 3 bases unmatched. Germline V lookup: CDR1 SQVTM, CDR2 ANQGSEA. The CDR3 spans 12 residues.

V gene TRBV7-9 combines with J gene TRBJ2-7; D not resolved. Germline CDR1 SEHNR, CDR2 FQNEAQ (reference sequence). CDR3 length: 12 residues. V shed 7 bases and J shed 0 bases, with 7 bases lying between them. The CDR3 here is CASTTGSYEQYF. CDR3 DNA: TGTGCCAGCACCACGGGCTCCTACGAGCAGTACTTC. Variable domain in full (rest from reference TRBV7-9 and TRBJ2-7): DTGVSQNPRHKITKRGQNVTFRCDPISEHNRLYWYRQTLGQGPEFLTYFQNEAQLEKSRLLSDRFSAERPKGSFSTLEIQRTEQGDSAMYLCASTTGSYEQYFGPGTRLTVT.

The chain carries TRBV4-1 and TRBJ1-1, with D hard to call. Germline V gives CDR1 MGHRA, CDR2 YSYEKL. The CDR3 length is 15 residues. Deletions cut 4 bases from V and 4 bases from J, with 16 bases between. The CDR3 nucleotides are TGCGCCAGCAGCCCTACGACCCGGGTTCGCACTGAAGCTTTCTTT. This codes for CASSPTTRVRTEAFF.

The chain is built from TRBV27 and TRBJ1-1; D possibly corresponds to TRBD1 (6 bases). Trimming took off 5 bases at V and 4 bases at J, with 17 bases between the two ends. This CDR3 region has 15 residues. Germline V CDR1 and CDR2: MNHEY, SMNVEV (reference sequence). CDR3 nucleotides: TGTGCCAGCAGTGAAGAGACAGGCTGGGGCACTGAAGCTTTCTTT. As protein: CASSEETGWGTEAFF.